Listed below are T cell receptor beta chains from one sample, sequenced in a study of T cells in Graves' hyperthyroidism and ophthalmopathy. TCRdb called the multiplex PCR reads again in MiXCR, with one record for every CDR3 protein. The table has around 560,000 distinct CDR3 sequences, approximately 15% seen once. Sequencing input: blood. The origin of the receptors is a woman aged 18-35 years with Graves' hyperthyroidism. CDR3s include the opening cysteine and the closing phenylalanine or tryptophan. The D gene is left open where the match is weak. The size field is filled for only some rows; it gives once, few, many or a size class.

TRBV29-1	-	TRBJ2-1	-	TGCAGTGCGGGTGTCTCCTACAATGAGCAGTTCTTC	CSAGVSYNEQFF
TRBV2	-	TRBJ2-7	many	TGTGCCAGCCAATTAGGGACGTACGAGCAGTACTTC	CASQLGTYEQYF
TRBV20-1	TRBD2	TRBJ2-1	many	TGCAGTGCTAGAGTGCCTAGCGGCAAACGGAATGAGCAGTTCTTC	CSARVPSGKRNEQFF
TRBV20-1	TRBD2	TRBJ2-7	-	TGCAGTGCTAGAGTATTAGCGGGAGGGCGGGTCGAGCAGTACTTC	CSARVLAGGRVEQYF
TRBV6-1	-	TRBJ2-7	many	TGTGCCAGCAGTACGGGGGCAAGGTCCTACGAGCAGTACTTC	CASSTGARSYEQYF
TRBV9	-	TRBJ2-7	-	TGTGCCAGCAGTAGGGACTCACGCACCTACGAGCAGTACTTC	CASSRDSRTYEQYF
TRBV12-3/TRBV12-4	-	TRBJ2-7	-	TGTGCCAGCAGTTTATCAGGAGGGTCACTCTACGAGCAGTACTTC	CASSLSGGSLYEQYF
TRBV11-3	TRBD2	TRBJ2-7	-	TGTGCCAGCAGCAAGGGGACTAGTGATACCTACGAGCAGTACTTC	CASSKGTSDTYEQYF
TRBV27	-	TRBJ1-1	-	TGTGCCAGCAGTTTAGGAATCGGAAGAGGGACTGAAGCTTTCTTT	CASSLGIGRGTEAFF
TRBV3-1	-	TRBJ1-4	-	TGTGCCAGCAGCCTTGTAGAGGCTGAAAAACTGTTTTTT	CASSLVEAEKLFF
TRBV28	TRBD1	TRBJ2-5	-	TGTGCCAGTAGGGAACAGGGGGCCCGGGAGACCCAGTACTTC	CASREQGARETQYF
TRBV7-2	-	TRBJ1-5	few	TGTGCCAGCAGCTTAGAGGGGACACTCTTCCAGCCCCAGCATTTT	CASSLEGTLFQPQHF
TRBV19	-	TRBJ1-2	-	TGTGCCAGTAGTACACCCGGGGCAGACTATGGCTACACCTTC	CASSTPGADYGYTF
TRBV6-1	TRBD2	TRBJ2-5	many	TGTGCCAGCAACCTCGGGACTAGCGGGAGGGCCGCCGTGCGCAGCTTTTACTTC	CASNLGTSGRAAVRSFYF
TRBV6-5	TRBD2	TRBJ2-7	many	TGTGCCAGCAGTTACGAGCGGCCCCTGGGCGGGAGTAGCTCCTACGAGCAGTACTTC	CASSYERPLGGSSSYEQYF
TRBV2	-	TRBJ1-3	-	TGTGCCAGCAGGGGGGTCTTCTCTGGAAACACCATATATTTT	CASRGVFSGNTIYF
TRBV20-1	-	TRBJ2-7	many	TGCAGTGCTCGAGGGGAGAGAACCTACGAGCAGTACTTC	CSARGERTYEQYF
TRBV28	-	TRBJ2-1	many	TGTGCCAGCAGTTCCCCGGTGGGGTACAATGAGCAGTTCTTC	CASSSPVGYNEQFF
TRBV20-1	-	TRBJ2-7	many	TGCAGTGCTCGCTCCGACACTTCGGGAGAGCAGTACTTC	CSARSDTSGEQYF
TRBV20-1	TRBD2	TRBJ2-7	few	TGCAGTGCTTGGACTAGCGGAGCCTCCTACGAGCAGTACTTC	CSAWTSGASYEQYF
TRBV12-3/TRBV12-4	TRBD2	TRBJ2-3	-	TGTGCCAGCAGCCAGAAGACTAGCGGGGGGGCAGATACGCAGTATTTT	CASSQKTSGGADTQYF
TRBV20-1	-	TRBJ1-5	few	TGCAGTGCTAGAGATCTGCAGGGGTGGGACAATCAGCCCCAGCATTTT	CSARDLQGWDNQPQHF